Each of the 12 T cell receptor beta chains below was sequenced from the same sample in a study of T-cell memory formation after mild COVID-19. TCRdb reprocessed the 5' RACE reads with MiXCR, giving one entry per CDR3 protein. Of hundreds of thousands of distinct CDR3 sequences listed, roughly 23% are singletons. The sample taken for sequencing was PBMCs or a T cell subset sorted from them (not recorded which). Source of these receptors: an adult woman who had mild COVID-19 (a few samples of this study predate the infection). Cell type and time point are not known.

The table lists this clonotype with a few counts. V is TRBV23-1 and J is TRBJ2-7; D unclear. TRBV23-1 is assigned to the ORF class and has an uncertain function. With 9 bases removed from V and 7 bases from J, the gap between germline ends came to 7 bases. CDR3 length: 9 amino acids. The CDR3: CARTGEQYF. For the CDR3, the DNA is TGCGCCAGGACCGGAGAGCAGTACTTC.

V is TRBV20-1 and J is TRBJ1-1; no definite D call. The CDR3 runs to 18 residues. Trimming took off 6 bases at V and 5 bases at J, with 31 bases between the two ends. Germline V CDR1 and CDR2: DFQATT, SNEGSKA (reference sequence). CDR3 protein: CSARIPRNPHGPWTEAFF. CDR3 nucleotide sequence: TGCAGTGCCCGAATACCTCGTAATCCGCACGGCCCCTGGACTGAAGCTTTCTTT.

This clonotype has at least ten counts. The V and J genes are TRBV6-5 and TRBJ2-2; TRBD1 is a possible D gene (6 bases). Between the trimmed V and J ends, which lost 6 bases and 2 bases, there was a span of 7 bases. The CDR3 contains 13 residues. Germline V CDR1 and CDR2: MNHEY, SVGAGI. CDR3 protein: CASRQGNTGELFF. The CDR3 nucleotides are TGTGCCAGCAGACAGGGAAACACCGGGGAGCTGTTTTTT.

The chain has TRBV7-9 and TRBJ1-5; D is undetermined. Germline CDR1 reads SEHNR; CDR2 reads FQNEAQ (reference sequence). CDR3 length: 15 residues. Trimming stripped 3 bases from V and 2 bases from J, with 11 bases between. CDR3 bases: TGTGCCAGCAGCTTTGAGCAGGCCGGCAATCAGCCCCAGCATTTT. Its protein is CASSFEQAGNQPQHF.

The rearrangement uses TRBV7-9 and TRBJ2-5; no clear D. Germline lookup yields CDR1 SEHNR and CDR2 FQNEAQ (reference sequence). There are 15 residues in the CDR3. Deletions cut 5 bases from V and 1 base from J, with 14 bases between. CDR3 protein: CASSTDGRPQETQYF. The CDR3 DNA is TGTGCCAGCAGCACTGATGGACGACCCCAAGAGACCCAGTACTTC.

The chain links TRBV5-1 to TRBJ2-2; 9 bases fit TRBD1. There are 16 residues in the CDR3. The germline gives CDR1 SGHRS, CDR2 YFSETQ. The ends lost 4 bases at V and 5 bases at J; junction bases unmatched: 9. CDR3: CASSLQPTGGTGELFF. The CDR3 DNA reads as TGCGCCAGCAGCCTTCAGCCGACAGGGGGGACCGGGGAGCTGTTTTTT.

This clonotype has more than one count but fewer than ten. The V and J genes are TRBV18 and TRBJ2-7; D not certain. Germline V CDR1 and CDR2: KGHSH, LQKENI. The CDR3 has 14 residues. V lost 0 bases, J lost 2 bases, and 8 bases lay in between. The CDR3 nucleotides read TGTGCCAGCTCACCACCGGCAGGAACCTACGAGCAGTACTTC. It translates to CASSPPAGTYEQYF.

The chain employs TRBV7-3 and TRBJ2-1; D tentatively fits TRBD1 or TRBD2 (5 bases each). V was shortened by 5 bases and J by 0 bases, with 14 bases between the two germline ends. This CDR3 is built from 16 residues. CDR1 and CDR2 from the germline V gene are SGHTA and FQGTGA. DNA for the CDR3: TGTGCCAGCAGCCCCCGGGGACCGAGCTCCTACAATGAGCAGTTCTTC. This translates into CASSPRGPSSYNEQFF.

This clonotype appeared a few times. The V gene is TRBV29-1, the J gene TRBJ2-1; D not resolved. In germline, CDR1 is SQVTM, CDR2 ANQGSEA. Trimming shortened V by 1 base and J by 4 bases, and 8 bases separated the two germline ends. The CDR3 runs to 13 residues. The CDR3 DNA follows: TGCAGCGTTGAAGTACGGTTATACAATGAGCAGTTCTTC. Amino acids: CSVEVRLYNEQFF.

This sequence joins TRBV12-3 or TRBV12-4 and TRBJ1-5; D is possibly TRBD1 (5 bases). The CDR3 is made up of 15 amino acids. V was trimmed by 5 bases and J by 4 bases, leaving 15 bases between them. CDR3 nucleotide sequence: TGTGCCAGCAGTGACCCCGACAGAACTAATCAGCCCCAGCATTTT. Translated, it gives CASSDPDRTNQPQHF.

CDR3 DNA: TGCGCCAGCAGCTTGGAAGCTTCCGTAGGGAAGACAGATACGCAGTATTTT. It yields the protein CASSLEASVGKTDTQYF. This chain links TRBV5-1 with TRBJ2-3; D not resolved. Germline CDR1 SGHRS, CDR2 YFSETQ. V lost 0 bases, J lost 3 bases, and 17 bases lay in between. The CDR3 has 17 amino acids. Based on the CDR3 plus reference TRBV5-1 and TRBJ2-3, the full variable domain is KAGVTQTPRYLIKTRGQQVTLSCSPISGHRSVSWYQQTPGQGLQFLFEYFSETQRNKGNFPGRFSGRQFSNSRSEMNVSTLELGDSALYLCASSLEASVGKTDTQYFGPGTRLTVL.

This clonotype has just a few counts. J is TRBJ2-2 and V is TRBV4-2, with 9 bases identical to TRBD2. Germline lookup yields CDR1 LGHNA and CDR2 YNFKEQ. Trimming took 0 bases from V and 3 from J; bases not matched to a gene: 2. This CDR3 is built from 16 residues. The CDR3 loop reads CASSQDLAGYTGELFF. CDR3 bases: TGTGCCAGCAGCCAAGATCTAGCGGGGTACACCGGGGAGCTGTTTTTT.